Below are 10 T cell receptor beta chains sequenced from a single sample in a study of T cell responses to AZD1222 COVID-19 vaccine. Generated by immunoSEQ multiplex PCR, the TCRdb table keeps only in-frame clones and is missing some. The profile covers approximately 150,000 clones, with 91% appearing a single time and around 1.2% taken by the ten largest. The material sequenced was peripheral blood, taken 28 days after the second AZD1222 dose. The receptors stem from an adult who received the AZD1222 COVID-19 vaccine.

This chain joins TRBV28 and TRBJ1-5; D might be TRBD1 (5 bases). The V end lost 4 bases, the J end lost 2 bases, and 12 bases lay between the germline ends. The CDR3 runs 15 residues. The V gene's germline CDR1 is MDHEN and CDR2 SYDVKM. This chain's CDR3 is CASSSRRGGNQPQHF. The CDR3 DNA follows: TGTGCCAGCAGTTCCCGAAGGGGCGGCAATCAGCCCCAGCATTTT.

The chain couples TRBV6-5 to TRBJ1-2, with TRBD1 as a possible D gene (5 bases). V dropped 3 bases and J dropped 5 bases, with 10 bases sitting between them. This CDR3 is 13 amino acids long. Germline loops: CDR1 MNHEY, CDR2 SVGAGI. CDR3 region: CASSYGGRYGYTF. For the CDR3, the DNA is TGTGCCAGCAGTTATGGGGGTCGATATGGCTACACCTTC.

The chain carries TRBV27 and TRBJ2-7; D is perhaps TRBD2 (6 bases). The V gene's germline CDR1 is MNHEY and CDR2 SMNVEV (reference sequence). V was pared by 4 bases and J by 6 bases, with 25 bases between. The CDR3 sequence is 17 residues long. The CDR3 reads CASSSGVLSEGFGEQYF. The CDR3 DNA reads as TGTGCCAGCAGTTCGGGGGTACTTAGCGAGGGTTTTGGCGAGCAGTACTTC.

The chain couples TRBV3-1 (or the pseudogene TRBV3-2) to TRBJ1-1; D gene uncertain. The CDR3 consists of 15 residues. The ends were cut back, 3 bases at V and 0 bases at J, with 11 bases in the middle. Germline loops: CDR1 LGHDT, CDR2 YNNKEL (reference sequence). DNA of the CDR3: TGTGCCAGCAGCCATGATGGTCTTATGAACACTGAAGCTTTCTTT. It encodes CASSHDGLMNTEAFF.

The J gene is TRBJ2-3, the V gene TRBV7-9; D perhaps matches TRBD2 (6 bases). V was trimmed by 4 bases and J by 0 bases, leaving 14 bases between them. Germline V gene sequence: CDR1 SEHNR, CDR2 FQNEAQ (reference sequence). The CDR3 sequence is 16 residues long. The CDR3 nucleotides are TGTGCCAGCAGCTCCGGACGGGGGACTAGCACAGATACGCAGTATTTT. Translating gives CASSSGRGTSTDTQYF. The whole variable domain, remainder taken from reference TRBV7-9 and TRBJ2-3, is DTGVSQNPRHKITKRGQNVTFRCDPISEHNRLYWYRQTLGQGPEFLTYFQNEAQLEKSRLLSDRFSAERPKGSFSTLEIQRTEQGDSAMYLCASSSGRGTSTDTQYFGPGTRLTVL.

This chain's CDR3 is CASSLPGEKLFF. The CDR3 DNA sequence: TGTGCCAGCAGCTTACCGGGGGAAAAACTGTTTTTT. V usage is TRBV7-3 and J usage is TRBJ1-4; unclear D gene. The CDR3 totals 12 residues. From germline, CDR1 is SGHTA and CDR2 FQGTGA. V dropped 2 bases and J dropped 8 bases, with 6 bases sitting between them.

The CDR3 is CASRPPTNEKLFF. Written as DNA, the CDR3 is TGCGCCAGCCGACCCCCAACTAATGAAAAACTGTTTTTT. The chain couples TRBV23-1 to TRBJ1-4; no firm D call. TRBV23-1 has ORF status, its function being uncertain. This CDR3 contains 13 residues. V was trimmed by 8 bases and J by 0 bases, leaving 7 bases between them.

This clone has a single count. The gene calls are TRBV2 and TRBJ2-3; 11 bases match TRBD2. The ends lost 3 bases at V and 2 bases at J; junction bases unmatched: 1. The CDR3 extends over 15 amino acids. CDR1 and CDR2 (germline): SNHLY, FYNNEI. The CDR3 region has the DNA TGTGCCAGCAGTGATAGCGGGAGGGCCACAGATACGCAGTATTTT. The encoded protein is CASSDSGRATDTQYF.

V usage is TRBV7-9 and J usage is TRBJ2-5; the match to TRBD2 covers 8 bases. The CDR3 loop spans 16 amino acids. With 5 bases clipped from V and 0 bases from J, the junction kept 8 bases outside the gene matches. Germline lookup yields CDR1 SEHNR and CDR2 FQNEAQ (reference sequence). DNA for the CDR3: TGTGCCAGCAGCCCGGTCGGGGGGGCCTACCAAGAGACCCAGTACTTC. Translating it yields CASSPVGGAYQETQYF. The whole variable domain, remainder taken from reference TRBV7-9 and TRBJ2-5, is DTGVSQNPRHKITKRGQNVTFRCDPISEHNRLYWYRQTLGQGPEFLTYFQNEAQLEKSRLLSDRFSAERPKGSFSTLEIQRTEQGDSAMYLCASSPVGGAYQETQYFGPGTRLLVL.

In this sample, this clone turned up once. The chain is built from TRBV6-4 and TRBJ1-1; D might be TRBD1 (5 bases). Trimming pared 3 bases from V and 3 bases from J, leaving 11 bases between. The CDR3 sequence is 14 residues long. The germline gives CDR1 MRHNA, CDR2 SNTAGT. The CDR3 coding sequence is TGTGCCAGCAGTGAGTCGGGGACGCACACTGAAGCTTTCTTT. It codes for CASSESGTHTEAFF.